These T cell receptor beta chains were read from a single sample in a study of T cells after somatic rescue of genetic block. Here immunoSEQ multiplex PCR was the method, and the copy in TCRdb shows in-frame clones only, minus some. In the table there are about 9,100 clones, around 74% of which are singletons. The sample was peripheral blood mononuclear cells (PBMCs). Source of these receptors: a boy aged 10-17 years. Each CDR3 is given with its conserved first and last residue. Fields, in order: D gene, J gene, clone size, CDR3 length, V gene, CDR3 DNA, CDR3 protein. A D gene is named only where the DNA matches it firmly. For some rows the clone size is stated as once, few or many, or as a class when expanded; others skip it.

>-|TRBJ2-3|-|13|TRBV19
TGTGCCAGTAGTAGCCAGTTCACAGATACGCAGTATTTT
CASSSQFTDTQYF
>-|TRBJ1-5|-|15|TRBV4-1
TGCGCCAGCAGCCTACAAGGGAGCAGCAATCAGCCCCAGCATTTT
CASSLQGSSNQPQHF
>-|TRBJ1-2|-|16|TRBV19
TGTGCCAGTAGGGGCTTAGAGTTTCGGGATTACTATGGCTACACCTTC
CASRGLEFRDYYGYTF
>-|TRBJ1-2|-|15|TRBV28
TGTGCCAGCAGTTTAAGGGGGGGGACGGGTTATGGCTACACCTTC
CASSLRGGTGYGYTF
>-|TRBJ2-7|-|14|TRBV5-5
TGTGCCAGCAGCTCCGGGACACCTCTACGAAGGCAGTACTTC
CASSSGTPLRRQYF
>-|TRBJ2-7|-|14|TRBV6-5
TGTGCCAGCAAACTTGACAGGAGCACCTACGAGCAGTACTTC
CASKLDRSTYEQYF
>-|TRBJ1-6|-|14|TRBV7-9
TGTGCCAGCAGCCCGAGACACGGCCTTGTGGCCCTCCACTTT
CASSPRHGLVALHF
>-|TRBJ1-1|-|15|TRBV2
TGTGCCAGCAGTGTTTTCGACAGCCTGAACACTGAAGCTTTCTTT
CASSVFDSLNTEAFF
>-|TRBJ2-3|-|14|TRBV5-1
TGCGCCAGCAGCGAACCCCGTAGCACAGATACGCAGTATTTT
CASSEPRSTDTQYF
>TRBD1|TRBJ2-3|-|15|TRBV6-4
TGTGCCAGCAGTGACAGGACAGGGTACACAGATACGCAGTATTTT
CASSDRTGYTDTQYF
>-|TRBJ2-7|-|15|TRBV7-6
TGTGCCAGCAGCTTAGGCCCCCCGCGGGGCTACGAGCAGTACTTC
CASSLGPPRGYEQYF
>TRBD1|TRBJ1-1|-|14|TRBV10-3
TGTGCCATCAGGGACAGGGAGGGGAACACTGAAGCTTTCTTT
CAIRDREGNTEAFF
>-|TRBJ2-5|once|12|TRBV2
TGTGCCAGCAGTCCAGGGAGCGAGACCCAGTACTTC
CASSPGSETQYF
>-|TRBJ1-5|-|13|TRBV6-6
TGTGCCAGCAGTCCCGGGCCACATCAGCCCCAGCATTTT
CASSPGPHQPQHF
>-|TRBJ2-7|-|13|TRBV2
TGTGCCAGCAGTGTAATAGGGGGCTACGAGCAGTACTTC
CASSVIGGYEQYF
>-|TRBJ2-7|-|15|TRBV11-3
TGTGCCAGCAGCTTAGGTGGGCGAAGTGTAAACGAGCAGTACTTC
CASSLGGRSVNEQYF
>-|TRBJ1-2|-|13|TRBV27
TGTGCCAGCAGTCCTGGACAGTATGGTGGCTACACCTTC
CASSPGQYGGYTF